This entry concerns a single T cell receptor beta chain. It lacks a known antigen. The CDR3 is cut off 3 residues early in the read; its end comes from the germline J gene. These data come from a study of T cells in women clearing cervical HPV infection (dated 2018 in TCRdb). Background for the entire study: The cases were about two dozen women with histologically confirmed HPV16-related CIN3 or worse, and 2 of those women had invasive cancers. The approximately 25 controls were women who cleared a single incident HPV16 infection within 12 months without developing precancer or cancer. Blood from cases was collected at the visit at which the lesion was first identified, whereas blood from controls was collected once infection was no longer detected. For cases, the median interval between lesion detection and blood sampling was over 130 days, with an interquartile range of about 85 to 210 days. HLA typing was available for only a few women, so HLA type could not be excluded as a confounder. Nested within Costa Rica's Guanacaste HPV Natural History Study, an exploratory proof-of-principle case-control study compared TCR repertoires across cervical HPV16 outcomes. Cases and controls were matched on year of sample collection and on age within five years. Median age was approximately 36 years in cases versus roughly 40 in controls, and baseline characteristics did not differ significantly. In the parent cohort, more than 8,500 women aged 18 or older were enrolled in Guanacaste, Costa Rica, during about 1993 to 1995 and then followed for approximately 7 years. As quality controls, five blinded duplicates were added to each group, bringing the total to 60 or so samples made up of 50 or so participants and some ten replicates.

The full study reports these points: Because T-cell numbers per sample were unknown, differences in richness could reflect varying T-cell content rather than repertoire biology. TCR repertoire richness was significantly higher in CIN3+ cases than in controls across sequencing depths, while evenness did not differ. Random forest classifiers that combined richness and V gene abundances separated cases from controls with an estimated AUC of approximately 0.78. The cross-sectional design could not show whether associations preceded infection or resulted from it; effector/memory subsets and HPV-specific T cells were not isolated. Cases had lower TRBV6-7 relative abundance than controls (about 0.099% versus 0.16%; Bonferroni P = 0.0008).

Taken from the germline V gene, the CDR1 and CDR2 loops are SGHTA and FQGNSA. Relative to germline, V is missing 5 bases and J is missing 7 bases, with 6 bases of the junction outside any gene match. Including cysteine and phenylalanine, the CDR3 has 14 amino acids. The DNA covers only part of the CDR3, 33 bases in frame from base 1. TCR beta CDR3 regions were amplified by multiplex PCR from an average of about 1.1 ug genomic DNA per sample using the immunoSEQ assay. To correct primer bias, the assay used a complete synthetic TCR repertoire to set an amplification baseline. The amplicons were sequenced using the Illumina platform. In the paper's pipeline: Error correction of the sequences involved clustering with frequency ratios plus a modified nearest-neighbor algorithm, after which the sequences were analyzed in the immunoSEQ Analyzer using IMGT gene definitions. At each rarefaction depth, TCR richness and evenness were averaged over 20 rarefaction repeats, and samples with fewer sequences than the depth were excluded. Relative abundances of V, D and J genes were compared between groups using Wilcoxon rank sum tests, with FDR correction applied. Blinded duplicates gave an intraclass correlation of roughly 96% for TCR richness and an average of roughly 76% across over 65 gene segments. Imported from immuneACCESS, the table was reduced by TCRdb to in-frame sequences with V and J called. These copies leave out some clones; in studies compared against another copy, an unresolved V gene accounts for under half, and the cause of the remainder is not known. V and J calls and clone size are those listed in that table; D and trimming were worked out from the DNA. The sample's clone listing holds about 26,000 clones. The ten largest clones represent roughly 4% of the sample.

Every participant had a single incident cervical HPV16 infection, and women with prevalent HPV16 infections were excluded. Cervical HPV DNA was detected by MY09/MY11 PCR and genotyped by dot-blot hybridization. Around 15 mL of heparinized blood were centrifuged, and the buffy coat was aliquoted, frozen at -30°C, then stored at -80°C. QIAGEN kits were used to extract genomic DNA from buffy coat specimens. The chain is encoded by TRBV7-2 joined to TRBJ2-2; a stretch of 8 junction bases matches TRBD2. This clonotype originated in a woman aged 18-69 years with a cervical HPV16 infection that either progressed to CIN3+ or cleared (not recorded which). Sequenced input: blood buffy coat. The CDR3 loop reads CASSLGLDNGELFF. The CDR3 DNA, read in part, is TGTGCCAGCAGCCTGGGACTAGACAACGGGGAG.